These 19 T cell receptor beta chains were all obtained from the same sample, sequenced in a study of prognosis after radiotherapy for stage I lung cancer. Genomic DNA was subjected to two-round multiplex PCR for amplification of TCR beta CDR3. Round-one PCR had primers specific to each TRBV and TRBJ gene. TCRdb redid the calling of the multiplex PCR reads with MiXCR, one entry per CDR3 protein. Of nearly 35,000 distinct CDR3 sequences listed, less than 35% are singletons. Sequences were derived from PBMCs, sampled before or after stereotactic body radiation therapy (not recorded which). The receptors come from a donor of 50 years or more with non-small cell lung cancer.

On this clonotype: A read error may be the cause here, since a much bigger clone is one base away. The chain uses TRBV6-2 or TRBV6-3 and TRBJ1-1; possibly TRBD1 for D (6 bases). The CDR3 length is 15 residues. Between the trimmed V and J ends, which lost 5 bases and 5 bases, there was a span of 18 bases. Germline V lookup: CDR1 MNHEY, CDR2 SVGEGT. As DNA, the CDR3 is TGTGCCAGCAGTAAGCCGGTACAGGGACTAACTGAAGCTTTCTTT. This sequence encodes CASSKPVQGLTEAFF.

There are many counts of this clonotype. The gene calls are TRBV11-2 and TRBJ1-5, with D possibly TRBD1 on 5 matching bases. Germline CDR1 reads SGHAT; CDR2 reads FQNNGV. Trimming stripped 6 bases from V and 9 bases from J, with 18 bases between. The CDR3 totals 14 residues. The CDR3, as DNA: TGTGCCAGCAGATCCGGGACGGCGAGTGGGCCCCAGCATTTT. Translating it yields CASRSGTASGPQHF.

With respect to this clonotype: A much larger clone differs by one base, so this may be a read error. The chain couples TRBV5-4 to TRBJ1-2; 8 bases are a match to TRBD1. The CDR3 runs to 14 residues. Germline-derived CDR1 and CDR2 are SGHNT and YYREEE (reference sequence). The V segment lost 3 bases and the J segment 0 bases; nucleotides outside the gene matches: 1. This CDR3 reads CASSSDRANYGYTF. The CDR3 nucleotides are TGTGCCAGCAGCTCGGACAGGGCTAACTATGGCTACACCTTC.

V gene TRBV6-1 combines with J gene TRBJ2-7, with D tentatively TRBD1 (6 bases). The V end lost 6 bases, the J end lost 0 bases, and 21 bases lay between the germline ends. This CDR3 contains 17 residues. CDR1 MNHNS and CDR2 SASEGT come from the germline V gene. The CDR3 sequence: CASRRGTWDGISYEQYF. CDR3 nucleotides: TGTGCCAGCAGAAGAGGGACATGGGATGGAATCTCCTACGAGCAGTACTTC.

The table lists this clonotype with many counts. This sequence joins TRBV6-1 and TRBJ2-7, with a tentative D call TRBD1 (5 bases). Germline V CDR1 and CDR2: MNHNS, SASEGT. Trimming cost V 1 base and J 2 bases, with 9 bases left between them. This CDR3 contains 14 residues. CDR3: CASSEVGAAYEQYF. The CDR3 nucleotides read TGTGCCAGCAGTGAAGTTGGGGCCGCCTACGAGCAGTACTTC.

V usage is TRBV6-1 and J usage is TRBJ2-7; 12 bases line up with TRBD1. CDR1 MNHNS and CDR2 SASEGT come from the germline V gene. This CDR3 is built from 16 residues. Trimming removed 5 bases from V and 6 bases from J; junction bases left unmatched: 11. The CDR3: CASSQPVGQGAREQYF. The CDR3, as DNA: TGTGCCAGCAGTCAGCCGGTGGGACAGGGGGCTCGCGAGCAGTACTTC.

Ten or more counts support this clonotype. This may stem from a read error, because a much larger clone lies one nucleotide away. This chain uses TRBV5-6 with TRBJ2-1; D uncertain. The length of the CDR3 is 11 residues. Germline assignment: CDR1 SGHDT and CDR2 YYEEEE. The V end lost 1 base, the J end lost 7 bases, and 3 bases lay between the germline ends. CDR3 nucleotides: TGTGCCAGCAGCTTGCGTAATGAGCAGTTCTTC. Protein sequence: CASSLRNEQFF.

For this clonotype: A much larger clone differs from this one at a single base, so this may be a read error. The V gene is TRBV20-1, the J gene TRBJ1-1; D ambiguous. Germline loops: CDR1 DFQATT, CDR2 SNEGSKA (reference sequence). The CDR3 has 13 amino acids. Trimming cost V 3 bases and J 3 bases, with 11 bases left between them. The CDR3 reads CSARDLVDTEAFF. The CDR3 DNA reads as TGCAGTGCTAGGGACCTGGTGGACACTGAAGCTTTCTTT.

This clonotype came up many times. The CDR3 coding sequence is TGCGCCAGCAGCTCCGGGACAGGGGGATACAATGAGCAGTTCTTC. Its translation is CASSSGTGGYNEQFF. The J gene is TRBJ2-1, the V gene TRBV5-1; 11 positions match TRBD1. Germline V gene lookup returns CDR1 SGHRS and CDR2 YFSETQ. The CDR3 totals 15 residues. V dropped 3 bases and J dropped 4; count of bases not matched to a gene: 3.

This clonotype has just a few counts. One base away lies a much larger clone, so this may be a sequencing read error. J is TRBJ2-7 and V is TRBV11-3, with unresolved D. The CDR3 has 15 residues. Per the germline V gene, CDR1 is SGHNT and CDR2 is YENEEA. This CDR3 reads CAGSLDGTPSYEQYF. The CDR3 nucleotides are TGTGCCGGCAGCTTAGATGGAACACCGTCCTACGAGCAGTACTTC.

This clonotype was observed once. Relative to the germline gene, one junction end is altered; a read error may explain this. This chain connects TRBV6-2 or TRBV6-3 to TRBJ2-2; possible D gene TRBD1, 5 bases. Germline V gene lookup returns CDR1 MNHEY and CDR2 SVGEGT. The CDR3 consists of 15 residues. The CDR3 protein is CTSSDSPGSTGELFF. The CDR3, as DNA: TGTACCAGCAGTGACTCACCAGGGTCCACCGGTGAGCTGTTTTTT.

The table lists this clonotype with many counts. The V and J genes are TRBV5-1 and TRBJ2-5; a weak D match, TRBD1 (6 bases). Germline V lookup: CDR1 SGHRS, CDR2 YFSETQ. Deletions cut 3 bases from V and 1 base from J, with 10 bases between. This CDR3 is 14 amino acids long. The DNA of the CDR3 is TGCGCCAGCAGCTCCGGACAGATCCAAGAGACCCAGTACTTC. Its protein product is CASSSGQIQETQYF.

The gene calls are TRBV20-1 and TRBJ1-4; possibly TRBD1 for D (5 bases). This CDR3 is 12 amino acids long. CDR1 and CDR2 from the germline V gene are DFQATT and SNEGSKA (reference sequence). The CDR3 loop is CGGTAANEKLFF. CDR3 DNA sequence: TGCGGGGGGACGGCTGCAAATGAAAAACTGTTTTTT.

In this sample, this clonotype turned up many times. The chain recombines TRBV11-2 with TRBJ1-1, with 8 positions matching TRBD1. In germline, CDR1 is SGHAT, CDR2 FQNNGV. V was clipped by 5 bases and J by 3 bases; unmatched bases: 2. The CDR3 has 13 residues. CDR3 in amino acids: CASSQQGDTEAFF. CDR3 sequence (DNA): TGTGCCAGCAGCCAACAGGGGGACACTGAAGCTTTCTTT.

This clonotype was seen at least ten times. As DNA, the CDR3 is TGTGCCAGCAGTCCGCTCGGGACATTCCCCTACGAGCAGTACTTC. Its translation: CASSPLGTFPYEQYF. The rearrangement links TRBV28 to TRBJ2-7; a weak D match, TRBD1 (6 bases). Trimming took off 5 bases at V and 2 bases at J, with 16 bases between the two ends. Germline assignment: CDR1 MDHEN and CDR2 SYDVKM. The CDR3 sequence is 15 residues long. The full variable domain, in which reference TRBV28 and TRBJ2-7 provide the parts outside the CDR3, is DVKVTQSSRYLVKRTGEKVFLECVQDMDHENMFWYRQDPGLGLRLIYFSYDVKMKEKGDIPEGYSVSREKKERFSLILESASTNQTSMYLCASSPLGTFPYEQYFGPGTRLTVT.

This clonotype was counted many times. The rearrangement uses TRBV3-1 and TRBJ2-7; 8 positions match TRBD2. The length of the CDR3 is 17 residues. The V gene end was trimmed by 0 bases and the J gene end by 5 bases; junction bases not matched to a gene: 12. Germline-derived CDR1 and CDR2 are LGHDT and YNNKEL (reference sequence). CDR3: CASSQDAPGLVGHEQYF. CDR3 coding DNA: TGTGCCAGCAGCCAAGATGCCCCGGGACTAGTTGGCCACGAGCAGTACTTC.

With regard to this clonotype: One junction end does not reproduce the germline sequence, and a read error may be involved. The chain employs TRBV6-5 and TRBJ2-2; 8 bases fit TRBD1. CDR1 is MNHEY, CDR2 SVGAGI, per germline. The CDR3 extends over 16 amino acids. The DNA of the CDR3 is TGTGCCAGCAGTTTCGGACAGGGAAGGTGGACCGGGGAGATGTTTTTT. As protein: CASSFGQGRWTGEMFF.

The table lists this clonotype with many counts. The gene calls are TRBV11-3 and TRBJ2-2; no definite D call. Germline V lookup: CDR1 SGHNT, CDR2 YENEEA. Deletions cut 1 base from V and 3 bases from J, with 12 bases between. This CDR3 region has 16 residues. The CDR3: CASSLGLQSDTGELFF. In nucleotides, the CDR3 is TGTGCCAGCAGCTTAGGCCTTCAGAGCGACACCGGGGAGCTGTTTTTT.

This clonotype was found many times. This chain joins TRBV30 and TRBJ2-7; 8 bases align to TRBD1. The CDR3 runs to 13 residues. CDR1 GTSNPN and CDR2 SVGIG come from the germline V gene (reference sequence). The trim removed 2 bases at V and 2 bases at J, leaving 2 bases unmatched. CDR3 coding DNA: TGTGCCTGGAGTATGGACAGGGCCTACGAGCAGTACTTC. Translated: CAWSMDRAYEQYF.